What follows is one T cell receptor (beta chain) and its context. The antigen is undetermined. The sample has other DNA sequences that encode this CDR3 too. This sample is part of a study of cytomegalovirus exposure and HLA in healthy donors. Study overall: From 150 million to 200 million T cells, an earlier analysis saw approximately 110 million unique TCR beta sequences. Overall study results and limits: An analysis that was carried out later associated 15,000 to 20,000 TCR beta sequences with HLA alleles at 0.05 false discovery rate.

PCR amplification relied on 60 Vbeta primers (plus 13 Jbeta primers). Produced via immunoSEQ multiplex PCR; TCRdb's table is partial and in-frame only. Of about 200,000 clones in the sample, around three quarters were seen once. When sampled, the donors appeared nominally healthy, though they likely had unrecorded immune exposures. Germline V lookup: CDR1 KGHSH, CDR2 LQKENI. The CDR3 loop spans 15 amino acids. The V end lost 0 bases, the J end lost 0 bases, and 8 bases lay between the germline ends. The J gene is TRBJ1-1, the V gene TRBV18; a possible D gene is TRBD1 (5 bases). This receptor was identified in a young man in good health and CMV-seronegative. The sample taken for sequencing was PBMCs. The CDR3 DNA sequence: TGTGCCAGCTCACCACCCCAGGGTGTGAACACTGAAGCTTTCTTT. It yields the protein CASSPPQGVNTEAFF.